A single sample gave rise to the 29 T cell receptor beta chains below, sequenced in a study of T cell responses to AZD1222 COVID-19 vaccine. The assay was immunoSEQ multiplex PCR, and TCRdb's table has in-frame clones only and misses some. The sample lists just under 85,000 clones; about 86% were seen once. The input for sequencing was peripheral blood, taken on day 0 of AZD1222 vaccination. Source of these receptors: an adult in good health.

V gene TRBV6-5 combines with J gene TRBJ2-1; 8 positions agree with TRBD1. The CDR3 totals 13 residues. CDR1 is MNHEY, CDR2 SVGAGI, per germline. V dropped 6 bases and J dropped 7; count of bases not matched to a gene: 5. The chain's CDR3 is CASSPQGVNEQFF. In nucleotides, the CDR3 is TGTGCCAGCAGCCCACAGGGGGTAAATGAGCAGTTCTTC.

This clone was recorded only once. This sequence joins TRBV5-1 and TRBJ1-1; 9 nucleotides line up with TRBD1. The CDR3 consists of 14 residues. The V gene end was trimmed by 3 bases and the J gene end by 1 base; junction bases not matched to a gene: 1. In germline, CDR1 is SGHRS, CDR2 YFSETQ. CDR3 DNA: TGCGCCAGCAGCTGGACAGGGGAGAACACTGAAGCTTTCTTT. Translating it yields CASSWTGENTEAFF.

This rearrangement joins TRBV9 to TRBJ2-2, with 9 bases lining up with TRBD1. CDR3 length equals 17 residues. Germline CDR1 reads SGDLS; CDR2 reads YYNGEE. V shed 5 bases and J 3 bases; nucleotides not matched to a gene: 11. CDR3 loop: CASRRTPGQGDTGELFF. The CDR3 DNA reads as TGTGCCAGCAGGAGAACCCCGGGACAGGGAGACACCGGGGAGCTGTTTTTT.

CDR3 residues: CASSSGKIAGLHEQYF. In DNA, the CDR3 is TGTGCCAGCAGCTCAGGAAAGATAGCGGGACTCCACGAGCAGTACTTC. The chain carries TRBV7-6 and TRBJ2-7, with 8 nucleotides matching TRBD2. The CDR3 runs 16 residues. Germline V gene data show CDR1 as SGHVS and CDR2 as FNYEAQ. V lost 4 bases and J lost 5; bases outside the gene matches: 13.

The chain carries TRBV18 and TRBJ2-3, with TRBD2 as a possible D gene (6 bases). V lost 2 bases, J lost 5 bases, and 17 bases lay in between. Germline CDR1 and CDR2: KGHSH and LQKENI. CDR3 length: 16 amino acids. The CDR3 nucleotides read TGTGCCAGCTCACCAACTGCGGGGCGTAGGGGAGATACGCAGTATTTT. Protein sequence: CASSPTAGRRGDTQYF. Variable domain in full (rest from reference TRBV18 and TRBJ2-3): NAGVMQNPRHLVRRRGQEARLRCSPMKGHSHVYWYRQLPEEGLKFMVYLQKENIIDESGMPKERFSAEFPKEGPSILRIQQVVRGDSAAYFCASSPTAGRRGDTQYFGPGTRLTVL.

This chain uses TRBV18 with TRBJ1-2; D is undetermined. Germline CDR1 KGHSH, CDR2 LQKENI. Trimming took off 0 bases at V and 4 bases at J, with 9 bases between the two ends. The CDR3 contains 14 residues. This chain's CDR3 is CASSPPAEGYGYTF. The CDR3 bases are TGTGCCAGCTCACCACCGGCGGAGGGCTATGGCTACACCTTC. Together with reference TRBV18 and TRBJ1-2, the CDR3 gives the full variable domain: NAGVMQNPRHLVRRRGQEARLRCSPMKGHSHVYWYRQLPEEGLKFMVYLQKENIIDESGMPKERFSAEFPKEGPSILRIQQVVRGDSAAYFCASSPPAEGYGYTFGSGTRLTVV.

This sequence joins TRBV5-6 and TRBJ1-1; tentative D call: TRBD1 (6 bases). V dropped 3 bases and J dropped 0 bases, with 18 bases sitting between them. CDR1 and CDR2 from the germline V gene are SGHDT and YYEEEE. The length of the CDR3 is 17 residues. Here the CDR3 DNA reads TGTGCCAGCAGCTCACTCACCTGGACAGAAGTGAACACTGAAGCTTTCTTT. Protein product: CASSSLTWTEVNTEAFF.

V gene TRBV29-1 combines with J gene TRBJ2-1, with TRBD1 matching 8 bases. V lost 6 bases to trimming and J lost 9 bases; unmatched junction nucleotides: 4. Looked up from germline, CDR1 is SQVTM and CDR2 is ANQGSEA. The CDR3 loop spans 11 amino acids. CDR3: CSVGTGGEQFF. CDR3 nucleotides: TGCAGCGTCGGTACAGGGGGTGAGCAGTTCTTC.

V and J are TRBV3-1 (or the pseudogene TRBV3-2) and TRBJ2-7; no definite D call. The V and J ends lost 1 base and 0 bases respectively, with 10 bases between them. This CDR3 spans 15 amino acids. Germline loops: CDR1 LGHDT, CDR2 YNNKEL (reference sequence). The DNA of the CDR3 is TGTGCCAGCAGCCAAGTGGATGGAGCCTCCTACGAGCAGTACTTC. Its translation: CASSQVDGASYEQYF.

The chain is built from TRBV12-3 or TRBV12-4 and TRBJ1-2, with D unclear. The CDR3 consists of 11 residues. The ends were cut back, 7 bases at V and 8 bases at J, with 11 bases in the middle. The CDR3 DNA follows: TGTGCCAGCATTGGGGTTTGGGGCTACACCTTC. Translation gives CASIGVWGYTF.

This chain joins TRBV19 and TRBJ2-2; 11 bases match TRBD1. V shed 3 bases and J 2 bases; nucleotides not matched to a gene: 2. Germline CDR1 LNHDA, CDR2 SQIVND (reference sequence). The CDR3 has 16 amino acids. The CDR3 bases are TGTGCCAGTAGTATTAGGACAGGGGGCAACACCGGGGAGCTGTTTTTT. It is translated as CASSIRTGGNTGELFF.

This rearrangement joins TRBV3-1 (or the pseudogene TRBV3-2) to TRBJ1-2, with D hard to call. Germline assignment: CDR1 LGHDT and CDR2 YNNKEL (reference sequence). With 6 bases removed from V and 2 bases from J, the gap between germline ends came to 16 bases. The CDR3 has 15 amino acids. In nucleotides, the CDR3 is TGTGCCAGCAGTAATCTCGGTGGCGGGAACTATGGCTACACCTTC. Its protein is CASSNLGGGNYGYTF.

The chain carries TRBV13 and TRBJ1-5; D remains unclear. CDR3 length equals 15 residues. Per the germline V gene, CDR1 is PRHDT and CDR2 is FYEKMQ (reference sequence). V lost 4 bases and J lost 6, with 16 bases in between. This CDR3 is CASSSRSTEPQPQHF. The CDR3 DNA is TGTGCCAGCAGCTCGCGATCGACGGAACCTCAGCCCCAGCATTTT.

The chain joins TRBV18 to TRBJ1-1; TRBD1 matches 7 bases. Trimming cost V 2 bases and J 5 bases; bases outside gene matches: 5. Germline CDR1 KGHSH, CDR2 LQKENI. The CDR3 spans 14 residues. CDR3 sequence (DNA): TGTGCCAGCTCACCAGGGGACAGCCAGACTGAAGCTTTCTTT. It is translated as CASSPGDSQTEAFF.

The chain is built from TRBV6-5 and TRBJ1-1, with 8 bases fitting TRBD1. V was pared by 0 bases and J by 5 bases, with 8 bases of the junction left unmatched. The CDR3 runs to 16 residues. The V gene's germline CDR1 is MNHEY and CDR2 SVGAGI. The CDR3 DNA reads TGTGCCAGCAGTTACTCGGCAGGGGGCATGAGGACTGAAGCTTTCTTT. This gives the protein CASSYSAGGMRTEAFF.

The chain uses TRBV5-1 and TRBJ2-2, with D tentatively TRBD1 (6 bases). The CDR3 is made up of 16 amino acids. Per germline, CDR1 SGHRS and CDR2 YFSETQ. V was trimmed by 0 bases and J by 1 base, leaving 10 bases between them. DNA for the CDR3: TGCGCCAGCAGCTTGGGGGACAACGTGAACACCGGGGAGCTGTTTTTT. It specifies CASSLGDNVNTGELFF.

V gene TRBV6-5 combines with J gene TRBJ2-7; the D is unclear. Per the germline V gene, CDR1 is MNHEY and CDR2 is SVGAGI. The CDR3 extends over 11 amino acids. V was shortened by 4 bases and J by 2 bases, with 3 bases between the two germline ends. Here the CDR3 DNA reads TGTGCCAGCAGTTTACCCTACGAGCAGTACTTC. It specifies CASSLPYEQYF.

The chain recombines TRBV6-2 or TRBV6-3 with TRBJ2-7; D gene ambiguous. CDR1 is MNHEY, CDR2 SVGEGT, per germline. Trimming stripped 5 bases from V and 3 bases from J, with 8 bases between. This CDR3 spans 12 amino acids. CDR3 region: CASSLALYEQYF. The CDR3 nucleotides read TGTGCCAGCAGTCTTGCCCTCTACGAGCAGTACTTC.

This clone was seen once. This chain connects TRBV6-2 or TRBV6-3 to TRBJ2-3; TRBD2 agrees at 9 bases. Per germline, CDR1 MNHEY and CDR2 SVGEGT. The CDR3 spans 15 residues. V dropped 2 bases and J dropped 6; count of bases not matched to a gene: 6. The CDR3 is CASSYGRLAGDTQYF. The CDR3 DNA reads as TGTGCCAGCAGTTACGGGCGTCTAGCGGGGGATACGCAGTATTTT.

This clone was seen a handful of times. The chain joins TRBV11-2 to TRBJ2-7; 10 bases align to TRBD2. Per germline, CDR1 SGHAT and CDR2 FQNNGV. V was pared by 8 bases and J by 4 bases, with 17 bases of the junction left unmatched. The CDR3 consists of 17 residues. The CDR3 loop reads CASRRVGLADRLYEQYF. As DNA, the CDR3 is TGTGCCAGCCGCCGCGTTGGACTAGCGGACCGATTGTACGAGCAGTACTTC.

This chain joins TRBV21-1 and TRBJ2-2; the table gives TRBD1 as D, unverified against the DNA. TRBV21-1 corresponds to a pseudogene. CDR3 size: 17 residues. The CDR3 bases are TGTGCCAGCTATTTTTCCCGGGACAAGAGAAGGACCGGGGAGCTGTTTTTT. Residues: CASYFSRDKRRTGELFF.

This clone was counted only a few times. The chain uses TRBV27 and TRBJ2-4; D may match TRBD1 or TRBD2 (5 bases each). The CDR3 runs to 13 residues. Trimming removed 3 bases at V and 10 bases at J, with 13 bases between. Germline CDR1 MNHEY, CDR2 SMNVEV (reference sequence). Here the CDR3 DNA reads TGTGCCAGCAGTTTTCATTCCGGGGCGATTCAGTACTTC. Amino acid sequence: CASSFHSGAIQYF.

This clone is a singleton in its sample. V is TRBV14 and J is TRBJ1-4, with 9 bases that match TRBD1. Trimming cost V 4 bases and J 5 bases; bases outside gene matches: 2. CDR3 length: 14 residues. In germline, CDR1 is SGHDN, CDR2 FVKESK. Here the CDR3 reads CASSRGQGNEKLFF. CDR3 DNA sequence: TGTGCCAGCAGCCGGGGACAGGGAAATGAAAAACTGTTTTTT.

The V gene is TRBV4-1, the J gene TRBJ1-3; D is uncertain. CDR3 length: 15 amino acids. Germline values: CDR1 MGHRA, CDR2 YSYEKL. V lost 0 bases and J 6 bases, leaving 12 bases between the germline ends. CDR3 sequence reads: CASSQESTFINTIYF. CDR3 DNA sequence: TGCGCCAGCAGCCAAGAATCCACTTTTATAAACACCATATATTTT.

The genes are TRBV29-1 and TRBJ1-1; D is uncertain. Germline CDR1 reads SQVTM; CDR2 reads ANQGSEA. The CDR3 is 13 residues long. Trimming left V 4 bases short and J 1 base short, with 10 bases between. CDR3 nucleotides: TGCAGCGTTGTAGGGCAGCCGAACACTGAAGCTTTCTTT. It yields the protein CSVVGQPNTEAFF.

CDR3 bases: TGTGCCAGCAGTGATGACGGTAGCACAGATACGCAGTATTTT. Translated: CASSDDGSTDTQYF. The chain has TRBV6-4 and TRBJ2-3; no clear D. The CDR3 is 14 amino acids. The V and J ends lost 3 bases and 0 bases respectively, with 7 bases between them. CDR1 and CDR2 from the germline V gene are MRHNA and SNTAGT.

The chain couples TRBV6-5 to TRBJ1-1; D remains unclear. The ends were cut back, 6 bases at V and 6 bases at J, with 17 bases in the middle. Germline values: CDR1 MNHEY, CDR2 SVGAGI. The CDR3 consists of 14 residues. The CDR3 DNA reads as TGTGCCAGCAGGCCGAAGGCGGGTACGGCTGAAGCTTTCTTT. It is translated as CASRPKAGTAEAFF.

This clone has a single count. This chain's CDR3 is CASSITGQGAGYTF. The DNA of the CDR3 is TGTGCCAGTAGTATAACCGGGCAGGGGGCCGGCTACACCTTC. The chain uses TRBV19 and TRBJ1-2; 8 bases map to TRBD1. The CDR3 runs 14 residues. CDR1 is LNHDA and CDR2 is SQIVND in the germline V gene (reference sequence). Trimming removed 2 bases from V and 8 bases from J; junction bases left unmatched: 7.

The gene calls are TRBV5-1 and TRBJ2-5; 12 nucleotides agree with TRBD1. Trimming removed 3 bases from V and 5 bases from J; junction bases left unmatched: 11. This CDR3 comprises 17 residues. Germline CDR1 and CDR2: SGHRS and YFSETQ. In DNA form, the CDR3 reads TGCGCCAGCAGCTATCAGGGACAGGGGGCTTCGGGCGAGACCCAGTACTTC. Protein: CASSYQGQGASGETQYF. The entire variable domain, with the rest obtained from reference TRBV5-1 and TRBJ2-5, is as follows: KAGVTQTPRYLIKTRGQQVTLSCSPISGHRSVSWYQQTPGQGLQFLFEYFSETQRNKGNFPGRFSGRQFSNSRSEMNVSTLELGDSALYLCASSYQGQGASGETQYFGPGTRLLVL.